The rows below give T cell receptor beta chains drawn from one sample of a study of shared clonotypes between healthy human individuals. The assay was immunoSEQ multiplex PCR, and TCRdb's table has in-frame clones only and misses some. The sample has about 2,200,000 clones, 85% to 95% seen once. The sample taken for sequencing was naive CD8+ T cells from PBMCs. These receptor sequences come from a man younger than 30 in good health. Some clones in this sample may be carry-over from other donors' samples. CDR3s include the opening cysteine and the closing phenylalanine or tryptophan. D genes are given only for firm matches. Part of the rows lack a size; the others show once, few, many or a class for expanded clones.

TRBJ1-2 | NA | NA | TRBV7-2 | CASSLAFASLVPYGYTF | TGTGCCAGCAGCTTAGCGTTTGCGTCGTTAGTACCATATGGCTACACCTTC
TRBJ2-7 | NA | NA | TRBV5-1 | CASRGPVEQYF | TGCGCCAGCAGAGGCCCAGTGGAGCAGTACTTC
TRBJ1-2 | TRBD1 | NA | TRBV4-3 | CASSHQDRGLSGYTF | TGCGCCAGCAGCCACCAGGACAGGGGGCTTAGTGGCTACACCTTC
TRBJ2-1 | TRBD2 | NA | TRBV27 | CASSLGGLAVNEQFF | TGTGCCAGCAGCCTAGGGGGACTAGCGGTCAATGAGCAGTTCTTC
TRBJ1-2 | NA | NA | TRBV7-9 | CASSWGPTGLDYGYTF | TGTGCCAGCAGCTGGGGTCCCACAGGGTTAGACTATGGCTACACCTTC
TRBJ1-2 | NA | NA | TRBV27 | CASRGRSGYYGYTF | TGTGCCAGCAGGGGGCGCTCGGGGTACTATGGCTACACCTTC
TRBJ1-1 | NA | NA | TRBV7-9 | CASSFHLEAFF | TGTGCCAGCAGCTTCCACCTTGAAGCTTTCTTT
TRBJ1-1 | TRBD1 | NA | TRBV12-5 | CASADGTGNTEAFF | TGTGCTAGTGCCGATGGGACAGGCAACACTGAAGCTTTCTTT
TRBJ2-3 | TRBD2 | NA | TRBV9 | CASSAEGGTSVGADTQYF | TGTGCCAGCAGCGCGGAGGGTGGGACTAGCGTAGGCGCAGATACGCAGTATTTT
TRBJ2-1 | TRBD2 | NA | TRBV7-9 | CASSSGLAEDNEQFF | TGTGCCAGCAGCTCAGGACTAGCGGAAGACAATGAGCAGTTCTTC
TRBJ1-1 | TRBD1 | NA | TRBV19 | CASSYRGMNTEAFF | TGTGCCAGTAGTTACAGGGGGATGAACACTGAAGCTTTCTTT
TRBJ1-2 | NA | NA | TRBV7-7 | CASSFAGGDGYTF | TGTGCCAGCAGCTTTGCCGGCGGAGATGGCTACACCTTC
TRBJ1-2 | NA | once | TRBV29-1 | CSVAGGSAGASGYTF | TGCAGCGTGGCTGGGGGGTCGGCAGGGGCAAGCGGCTACACCTTC
TRBJ2-2 | TRBD2 | NA | TRBV11-3 | CASSLAGVRDTGELFF | TGTGCCAGCAGCCTAGCGGGAGTTCGGGACACCGGGGAGCTGTTTTTT
TRBJ2-2 | NA | NA | TRBV7-9 | CALRGDTGELFF | TGTGCCCTCCGGGGAGACACCGGGGAGCTGTTTTTT
TRBJ1-2 | NA | NA | TRBV10-3 | CAISESRSGLAYGYTF | TGTGCCATCAGTGAGTCGCGTTCCGGGCTTGCCTATGGCTACACCTTC
TRBJ1-4 | TRBD1 | NA | TRBV29-1 | CSTSGQGDEKLFF | TGCAGCACCTCTGGACAGGGAGATGAAAAACTGTTTTTT
TRBJ2-5 | TRBD1 | NA | TRBV4-3 | CASSQDLVTGGLETQYF | TGCGCCAGCAGCCAAGACCTGGTGACAGGGGGCTTGGAGACCCAGTACTTC
TRBJ2-7 | TRBD1 | NA | TRBV9 | CASSVGETGYYEQYF | TGTGCCAGCAGCGTAGGGGAGACAGGGTACTACGAGCAGTACTTC
TRBJ2-1 | NA | NA | TRBV4-3 | CASSHTRVKVGNEQFF | TGCGCCAGCAGCCACACCAGGGTAAAAGTGGGCAATGAGCAGTTCTTC
TRBJ1-1 | TRBD1 | once | TRBV7-9 | CASSDRDSMNTEAFF | TGTGCCAGCAGCGACCGGGACAGTATGAACACTGAAGCTTTCTTT
TRBJ1-1 | TRBD1 | NA | TRBV28 | CASSYSRDSTEAFF | TGTGCCAGCAGTTATTCCAGGGACAGCACTGAAGCTTTCTTT
TRBJ2-3 | NA | NA | TRBV7-9 | CASSLLGSINTNTQYF | TGTGCCAGCAGCTTATTGGGATCAATAAACACAAATACGCAGTATTTT
TRBJ2-2 | TRBD2 | NA | TRBV9 | CASSPSGRDLRELFF | TGTGCCAGCAGCCCTAGCGGGAGGGACTTACGGGAGCTGTTTTTT
TRBJ2-5 | NA | NA | TRBV7-3 | CASSLRGGGETQYF | TGTGCCAGCAGCTTAAGGGGAGGAGGAGAGACCCAGTACTTC
TRBJ2-2 | NA | NA | TRBV7-2 | CASSPRVGGITGELFF | TGTGCCAGCAGCCCGAGGGTGGGCGGGATAACCGGGGAGCTGTTTTTT
TRBJ1-1 | NA | NA | TRBV29-1 | CSVEERRGAGSNTEAFF | TGCAGCGTTGAGGAAAGGCGTGGTGCAGGATCGAACACTGAAGCTTTCTTT
TRBJ2-2 | TRBD2 | NA | TRBV18 | CASSPPRLAGTPGELFF | TGTGCCAGCTCACCACCTCGACTAGCGGGAACACCCGGGGAGCTGTTTTTT
TRBJ2-1 | NA | NA | TRBV25-1 | CASSEYGGDGHYNEQFF | TGTGCCAGCAGTGAATACGGAGGGGATGGACATTACAATGAGCAGTTCTTC
TRBJ2-1 | TRBD1 | NA | TRBV19 | CASRGQGGSRSYNEQFF | TGTGCCAGTAGGGGACAGGGGGGATCTCGCTCCTACAATGAGCAGTTCTTC
TRBJ2-6 | TRBD2 | once | TRBV18 | CASSPPVREVANVLTF | TGTGCCAGCTCACCCCCTGTACGGGAGGTGGCCAACGTCCTGACTTTC